The 20 T cell receptor beta chains below all came from one sample that was sequenced in a study of cytomegalovirus exposure and HLA in healthy donors. PCR was performed using 60 Vbeta and 13 Jbeta primers. The protocol was immunoSEQ multiplex PCR, while the TCRdb copy is restricted to in-frame clones and leaves out a portion. This repertoire shows about 120,000 clones, around 76% found once; its top ten account for roughly an eighth. The sequenced sample was PBMCs. The receptors stem from a middle-aged woman in good health and CMV-seropositive.

The genes are TRBV5-4 and TRBJ1-6, with TRBD1 as a possible D gene (5 bases). CDR1 and CDR2 (germline): SGHNT, YYREEE (reference sequence). The CDR3 runs to 13 residues. Trimming took off 6 bases at V and 15 bases at J, with 19 bases between the two ends. The CDR3 spells CASNRGGEAHLHF. As DNA, the CDR3 is TGTGCCAGCAACCGCGGGGGGGAGGCTCACCTCCACTTT.

The gene calls are TRBV4-1 and TRBJ2-1; 9 bases are shared with TRBD2. V gave up 6 bases and J gave up 2 bases; unmatched junction bases: 14. Germline V gene sequence: CDR1 MGHRA, CDR2 YSYEKL. The CDR3 runs to 18 residues. CDR3 DNA sequence: TGCGCCAGCAGTCCTCGGACTAGCGTAGGGATGGCCTACAATGAGCAGTTCTTC. Translating gives CASSPRTSVGMAYNEQFF.

This clone was seen more than once but under ten times. The J gene is TRBJ2-7, the V gene TRBV27; D gene uncertain. V was clipped by 3 bases and J by 0 bases, with 6 bases between them. Germline values: CDR1 MNHEY, CDR2 SMNVEV (reference sequence). There are 13 residues in the CDR3. The CDR3 loop reads CASSFGHSYEQYF. The DNA of the CDR3 is TGTGCCAGCAGTTTTGGCCACTCCTACGAGCAGTACTTC.

The rearrangement joins TRBV10-3 to TRBJ1-1; 7 bases line up with TRBD1. Germline-derived CDR1 and CDR2 are ENHRY and SYGVKD. The CDR3 is 13 residues long. V was pared by 10 bases and J by 6 bases, with 11 bases of the junction left unmatched. CDR3 DNA sequence: TGTGCCACTCACGACAGGGCAGTTGCTGAAGCTTTCTTT. This sequence encodes CATHDRAVAEAFF.

The V and J genes are TRBV5-1 and TRBJ1-1, with TRBD1 matching over 7 bases. Germline values: CDR1 SGHRS, CDR2 YFSETQ. The length of the CDR3 is 14 residues. The ends lost 4 bases at V and 7 bases at J; junction bases unmatched: 10. The CDR3 spells CASSVGLQGLEAFF. The CDR3 DNA follows: TGCGCCAGCAGCGTGGGATTACAGGGGCTTGAAGCTTTCTTT. Together with reference TRBV5-1 and TRBJ1-1, the CDR3 gives the full variable domain: KAGVTQTPRYLIKTRGQQVTLSCSPISGHRSVSWYQQTPGQGLQFLFEYFSETQRNKGNFPGRFSGRQFSNSRSEMNVSTLELGDSALYLCASSVGLQGLEAFFGQGTRLTVV.

CDR3 DNA: TGTGCCAGCAGGAAACTAGCGGGGGAGGGAGATACGCAGTATTTT. Translating gives CASRKLAGEGDTQYF. The chain uses TRBV6-5 and TRBJ2-3; 11 bases line up with TRBD2. This CDR3 contains 15 residues. Germline assignment: CDR1 MNHEY and CDR2 SVGAGI. The ends lost 6 bases at V and 5 bases at J; junction bases unmatched: 7.

DNA of the CDR3: TGTGCCAGCAGCTTAGTCGTCACAGTGTCTGGGGCCAACGTCCTGACTTTC. Translation gives CASSLVVTVSGANVLTF. The chain uses TRBV7-2 and TRBJ2-6; D unresolved. Looked up from germline, CDR1 is SGHTA and CDR2 is FQGNSA. V lost 1 base and J 1 base, leaving 11 bases between the germline ends. The CDR3 has 17 amino acids.

The V call is TRBV5-4, the J call TRBJ2-5; 11 nucleotides line up with TRBD2. The CDR3 extends over 16 amino acids. After removal of 4 bases from V and 2 bases from J, the junction contained 7 bases not matched to a gene. Germline CDR1 SGHNT, CDR2 YYREEE (reference sequence). Here the CDR3 DNA reads TGTGCCAGCAGCCCACACGGGACTAGCGGACAAGAGACCCAGTACTTC. It encodes CASSPHGTSGQETQYF.

The CDR3 DNA reads as TGTGCCAGCAGCTATCTGGGACAGGGACAAGAGACCCAGTACTTC. Translating gives CASSYLGQGQETQYF. The J gene is TRBJ2-5, the V gene TRBV7-2; 9 bases fit TRBD1. CDR3 size: 15 residues. Per the germline V gene, CDR1 is SGHTA and CDR2 is FQGNSA. The J segment lost 2 bases and the V segment lost 4 bases, leaving 5 bases of the junction unmatched.

This rearrangement joins TRBV6-5 to TRBJ1-3, with 9 bases fitting TRBD1. The CDR3 has 14 amino acids. Looked up from germline, CDR1 is MNHEY and CDR2 is SVGAGI. The V segment lost 7 bases and the J segment 3 bases; nucleotides outside the gene matches: 4. CDR3 DNA: TGTGCCAGCACCAAGACAGGGGGTGGAAACACCATATATTTT. Translation: CASTKTGGGNTIYF.

The chain is built from TRBV25-1 and TRBJ1-6; D perhaps matches TRBD1 (6 bases). The germline CDR1 and CDR2 sequences are MGHDK and SYGVNS. V lost 2 bases and J 9 bases, leaving 11 bases between the germline ends. The CDR3 spans 14 residues. CDR3 nucleotides: TGTGCCAGCAGTGAACAAACAGGGCGTTCACCCCTCCACTTT. Its translation is CASSEQTGRSPLHF. Full variable domain (rest looked up from reference TRBV25-1 and TRBJ1-6): EADIYQTPRYLVIGTGKKITLECSQTMGHDKMYWYQQDPGMELHLIHYSYGVNSTEKGDLSSESTVSRIRTEHFPLTLESARPSHTSQYLCASSEQTGRSPLHFGNGTRLTVT.

This clone was counted only a few times. The CDR3: CASSPLSVRGSNTGELFF. Here the CDR3 DNA reads TGCGCCAGCAGCCCACTTTCGGTGCGGGGTTCGAACACCGGGGAGCTGTTTTTT. The J gene is TRBJ2-2, the V gene TRBV5-1; D perhaps matches TRBD2 (6 bases). Germline values: CDR1 SGHRS, CDR2 YFSETQ. Trimming left V 4 bases short and J 0 bases short, with 19 bases between. This CDR3 is built from 18 residues. Complete variable domain (other parts from reference TRBV5-1 and TRBJ2-2): KAGVTQTPRYLIKTRGQQVTLSCSPISGHRSVSWYQQTPGQGLQFLFEYFSETQRNKGNFPGRFSGRQFSNSRSEMNVSTLELGDSALYLCASSPLSVRGSNTGELFFGEGSRLTVL.

The chain uses TRBV6-1 and TRBJ1-5, with TRBD1 as a possible D gene (6 bases). The germline V gene encodes CDR1 MNHNS and CDR2 SASEGT. V gave up 2 bases and J gave up 4 bases, with 9 bases separating them. The CDR3 is 14 amino acids. The DNA of the CDR3 is TGTGCCAGCAGTGAATTTAGGGGGAATCAGCCCCAGCATTTT. Its protein product is CASSEFRGNQPQHF.

This chain links TRBV7-9 with TRBJ1-2; the match to TRBD1 covers 8 bases. This CDR3 spans 12 amino acids. V trimming: 5 bases; J trimming: 5 bases; junction bases outside the gene matches: 1. Germline V lookup: CDR1 SEHNR, CDR2 FQNEAQ (reference sequence). CDR3 protein: CASSGQGYGYTF. CDR3 bases: TGTGCCAGCAGCGGACAGGGTTATGGCTACACCTTC.

V usage is TRBV6-5 and J usage is TRBJ1-2, with 10 nucleotides matching TRBD1. V gave up 5 bases and J gave up 7 bases; unmatched junction bases: 7. Germline CDR1 is MNHEY and CDR2 is SVGAGI. This CDR3 is 14 amino acids long. The CDR3 DNA reads TGTGCCAGCAGTATGGGACAGGGGTCTACTGGCTACACCTTC. Its translation: CASSMGQGSTGYTF.

This clone was picked up one time. The chain employs TRBV25-1 and TRBJ2-5; a possible D gene is TRBD1 (6 bases). Trimming shortened V by 2 bases and J by 5 bases, and 12 bases separated the two germline ends. Germline V CDR1 and CDR2: MGHDK, SYGVNS. This CDR3 is built from 14 residues. The CDR3 DNA reads TGTGCCAGCAGTGAACTCACAGGGAGCGAGACCCAGTACTTC. Amino acid sequence: CASSELTGSETQYF.

V is TRBV5-8 and J is TRBJ1-4; 10 nucleotides align to TRBD1. Germline CDR1 is SGHTS and CDR2 is YDEGEE. Trimming at V came to 3 bases and at J to 3 bases, leaving 2 bases not matched to a gene. This CDR3 has 15 residues. CDR3 sequence reads: CASSSTGGSNEKLFF. The CDR3 DNA follows: TGTGCCAGCAGCTCGACAGGGGGCTCTAATGAAAAACTGTTTTTT.

The chain combines TRBV5-1 with TRBJ2-3, with 7 positions matching TRBD1. The junction had 1 base not matched to a gene; V was cut back by 2 bases and J by 4 bases. Germline CDR1 reads SGHRS; CDR2 reads YFSETQ. CDR3 length equals 13 residues. CDR3 loop: CASSFTGADTQYF. CDR3 DNA: TGCGCCAGCAGCTTCACAGGGGCAGATACGCAGTATTTT.

The chain has TRBV30 and TRBJ1-3, with D possibly TRBD1 on 5 matching bases. Germline CDR1 and CDR2: GTSNPN and SVGIG (reference sequence). This CDR3 is 14 amino acids long. The V end was cut by 2 bases, the J end by 7 bases, with 15 bases between. CDR3 amino acids: CAWSNRSKGNTIYF. DNA for the CDR3: TGTGCCTGGAGTAACCGCTCAAAGGGGAACACCATATATTTT. Based on the CDR3 plus reference TRBV30 and TRBJ1-3, the full variable domain is SQTIHQWPATLVQPVGSPLSLECTVEGTSNPNLYWYRQAAGRGLQLLFYSVGIGQISSEVPQNLSASRPQDRQFILSSKKLLLSDSGFYLCAWSNRSKGNTIYFGEGSWLTVV.

V and J are TRBV5-1 and TRBJ1-1; D is perhaps TRBD1 (5 bases). The germline gives CDR1 SGHRS, CDR2 YFSETQ. V lost 5 bases, J lost 4 bases, and 15 bases lay in between. The length of the CDR3 is 14 residues. The CDR3 DNA reads as TGCGCCAGCAGGCCGACAGTAATCACCACTGAAGCTTTCTTT. Amino acid sequence: CASRPTVITTEAFF.